This T cell receptor beta chain came from a study of T cell repertoires in cytomegalovirus infection. Background on the study: Public TCR beta signatures were indicative of both CMV infection and a matching HLA type. Findings and caveats of the study: Pooled public TCR beta family frequency picked out CMV carriers with the relevant HLA.

In the case of this clonotype: The antigen is unknown.

Germline values: CDR1 DFQATT, CDR2 SNEGSKA (reference sequence). The CDR3 runs to 15 residues. Trimming cost V 7 bases and J 4 bases; bases outside gene matches: 13. Via MiXCR, TCRdb re-called the reads, giving one row per CDR3 protein. This table has some 390,000 distinct CDR3 sequences, 15% to 20% appearing once. The clonotype originates from a human donor in good health (CMV status not recorded). Some clones in this sample may be carry-over from other donors' samples. Sequences were obtained from PBMCs. This chain uses TRBV20-1 with TRBJ2-5, with 9 bases identical to TRBD2. For the CDR3, the DNA is TGCAGTGGAGGCAGCGGGGGGCTTATTGGAGAGACCCAGTACTTC. Its translation: CSGGSGGLIGETQYF.